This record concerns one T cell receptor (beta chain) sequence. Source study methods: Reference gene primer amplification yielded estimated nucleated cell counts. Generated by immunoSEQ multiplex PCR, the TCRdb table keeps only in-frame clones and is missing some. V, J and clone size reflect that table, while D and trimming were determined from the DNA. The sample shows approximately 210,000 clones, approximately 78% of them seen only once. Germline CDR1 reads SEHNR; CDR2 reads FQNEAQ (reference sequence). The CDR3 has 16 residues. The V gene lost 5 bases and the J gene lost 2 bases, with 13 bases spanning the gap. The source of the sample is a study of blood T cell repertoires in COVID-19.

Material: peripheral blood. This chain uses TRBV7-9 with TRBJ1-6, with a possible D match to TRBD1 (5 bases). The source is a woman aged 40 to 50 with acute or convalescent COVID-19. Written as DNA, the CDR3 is TGTGCCAGCAGCGACCAGGGATTGGCCTATAATTCACCCCTCCACTTT. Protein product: CASSDQGLAYNSPLHF.